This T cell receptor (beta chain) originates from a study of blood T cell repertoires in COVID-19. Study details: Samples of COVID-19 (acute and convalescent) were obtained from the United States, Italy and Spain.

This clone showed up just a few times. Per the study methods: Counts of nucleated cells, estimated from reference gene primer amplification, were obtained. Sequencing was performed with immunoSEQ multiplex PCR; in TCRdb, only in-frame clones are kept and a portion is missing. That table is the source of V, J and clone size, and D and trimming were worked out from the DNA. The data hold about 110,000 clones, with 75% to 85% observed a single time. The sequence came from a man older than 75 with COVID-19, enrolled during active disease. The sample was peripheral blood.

DNA for the CDR3: TGCAGCGGGGGGACAGTTGATCAGCCCCAGCATTTT. Translation: CSGGTVDQPQHF. The chain joins TRBV29-1 to TRBJ1-5; 7 bases agree with TRBD1. V shed 7 bases, J shed 5 bases, and the junction held 5 bases outside the gene matches. The CDR3 length is 12 residues. The V gene's germline CDR1 is SQVTM and CDR2 ANQGSEA. The full variable domain, completed using reference TRBV29-1 and TRBJ1-5, is SAVISQKPSRDICQRGTSLTIQCQVDSQVTMMFWYRQQPGQSLTLIATANQGSEATYESGFVIDKFPISRPNLTFSTLTVSNMSPEDSSIYLCSGGTVDQPQHFGDGTRLSIL.